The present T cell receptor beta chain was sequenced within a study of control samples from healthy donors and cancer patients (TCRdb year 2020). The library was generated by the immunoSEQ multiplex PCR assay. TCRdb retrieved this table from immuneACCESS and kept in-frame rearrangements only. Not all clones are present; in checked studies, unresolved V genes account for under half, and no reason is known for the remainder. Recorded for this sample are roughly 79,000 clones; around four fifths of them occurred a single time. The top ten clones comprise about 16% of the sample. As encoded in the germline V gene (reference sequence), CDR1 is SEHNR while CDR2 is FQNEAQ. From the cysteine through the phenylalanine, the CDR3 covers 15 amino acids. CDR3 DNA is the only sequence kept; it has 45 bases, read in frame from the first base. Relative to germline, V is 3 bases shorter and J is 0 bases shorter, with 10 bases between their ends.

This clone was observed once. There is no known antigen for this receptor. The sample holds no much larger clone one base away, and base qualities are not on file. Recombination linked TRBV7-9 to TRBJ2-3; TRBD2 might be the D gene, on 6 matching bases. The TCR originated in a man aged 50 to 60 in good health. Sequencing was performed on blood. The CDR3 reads CASSFWGESTDTQYF. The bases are TGTGCCAGCAGCTTCTGGGGGGAAAGCACAGATACGCAGTATTTT.